This T cell receptor beta chain was captured by sequencing in a study of CD8+CD57+ T cells in acquired aplastic anemia. Looking at the study overall: Average DNA yield from sorted CD4+ and CD8+ cells was 3.2 ug. Notes on the study in general: The same twenty-nine CD8+ CDR3 sequences occurred in patients and in controls. Patients were compared with controls for CD8+ Simpson's diversity, and no significant difference emerged.

CDR3 and TCR beta VDJ profiling relied on a genomic DNA template. From the reads, TCRdb called clonotypes with MiXCR, one entry per CDR3 protein. Among around 42,000 distinct CDR3 sequences, under 80% were seen once, and the ten largest hold about 60%. Sequenced patients had shown CD8+CD57+ cell expansion by flow cytometry. The study sampled blood from patients who had received no therapy. The CDR3 is 13 residues long. Germline CDR1 and CDR2: LNHDA and SQIVND (reference sequence). The V end lost 5 bases, the J end lost 0 bases, and 7 bases lay between the germline ends. Comments on this clonotype: As yet, its antigen is unknown.

This chain links TRBV19 with TRBJ1-2; D is uncertain. The specimen sequenced was sorted CD4+, CD8+, or CD8+CD57+ T cells (not recorded which) from PBMCs. This TCR came from a human donor with aplastic anemia. The CDR3 DNA is TGTGCCAGTAGTGGCGGAGCTAACTATGGCTACACCTTC. Translating gives CASSGGANYGYTF.